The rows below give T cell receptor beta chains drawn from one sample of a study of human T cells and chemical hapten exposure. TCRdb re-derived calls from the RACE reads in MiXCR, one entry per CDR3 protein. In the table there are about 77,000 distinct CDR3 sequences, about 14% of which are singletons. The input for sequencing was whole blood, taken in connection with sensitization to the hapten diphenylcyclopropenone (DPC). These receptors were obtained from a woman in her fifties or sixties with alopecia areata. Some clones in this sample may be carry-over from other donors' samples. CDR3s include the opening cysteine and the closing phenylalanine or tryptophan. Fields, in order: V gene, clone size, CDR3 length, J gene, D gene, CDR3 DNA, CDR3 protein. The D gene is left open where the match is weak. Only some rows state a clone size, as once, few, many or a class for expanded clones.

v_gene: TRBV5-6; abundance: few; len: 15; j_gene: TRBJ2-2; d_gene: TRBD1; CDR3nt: TGTGCCAGCAGTCCCGGGACAGGGTACACCGGGGAGCTGTTTTTT; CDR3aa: CASSPGTGYTGELFF
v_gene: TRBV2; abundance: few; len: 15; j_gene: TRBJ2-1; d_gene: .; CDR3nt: TGTGCCAGCATCTCCCTAGCCCAGGTATTCAATGAGCAGTTCTTC; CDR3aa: CASISLAQVFNEQFF
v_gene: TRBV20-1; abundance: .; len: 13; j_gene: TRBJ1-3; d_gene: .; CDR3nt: TGCAGTGCTAGTGAGACAGTTGGAAACACCATATATTTT; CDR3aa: CSASETVGNTIYF
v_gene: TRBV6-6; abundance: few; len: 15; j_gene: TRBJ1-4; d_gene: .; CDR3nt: TGTGCCAGCAGTCCCGGCCTAACAACTAATGAAAAACTGTTTTTT; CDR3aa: CASSPGLTTNEKLFF
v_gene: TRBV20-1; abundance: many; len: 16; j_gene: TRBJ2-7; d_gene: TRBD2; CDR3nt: TGCAGTGCTCACCCAGGGACTAGCGGGAAATTCTACGAGCAGTACTTC; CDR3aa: CSAHPGTSGKFYEQYF
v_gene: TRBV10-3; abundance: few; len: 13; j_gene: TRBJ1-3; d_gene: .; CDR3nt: TGTGCCATCAACCGAGACGGGAGAAACACCATATATTTT; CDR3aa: CAINRDGRNTIYF
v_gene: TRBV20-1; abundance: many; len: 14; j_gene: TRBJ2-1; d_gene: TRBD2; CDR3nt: TGCAGTGCCGGGTCTGGGACTAGCGGAAATGAGCAGTTCTTC; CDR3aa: CSAGSGTSGNEQFF
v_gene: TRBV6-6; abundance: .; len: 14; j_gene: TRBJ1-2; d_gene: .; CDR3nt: TGTGCCAGCAGTTACGAGCAGGGTCGCTATGGCTACACCTTC; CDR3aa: CASSYEQGRYGYTF
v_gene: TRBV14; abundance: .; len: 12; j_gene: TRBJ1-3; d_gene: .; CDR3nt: TGTGCCAGCAGCCAGACTGGAAACACCATATATTTT; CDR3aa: CASSQTGNTIYF
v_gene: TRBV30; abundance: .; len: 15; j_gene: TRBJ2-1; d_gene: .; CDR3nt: TGTGCCTGGGGCCCGGGGCACTCTTCCTACAATGAGCAGTTCTTC; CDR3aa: CAWGPGHSSYNEQFF
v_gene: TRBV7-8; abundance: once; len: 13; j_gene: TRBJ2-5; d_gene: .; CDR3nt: TGTGCCAGCAGCTATGGACACTCCGAGACCCAGTACTTC; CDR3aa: CASSYGHSETQYF
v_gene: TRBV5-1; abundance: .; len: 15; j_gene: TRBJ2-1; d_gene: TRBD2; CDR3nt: TGCGCCAGCAGCCGAGGACTAGCGGGAGAGGATGAGCAGTTCTTC; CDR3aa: CASSRGLAGEDEQFF
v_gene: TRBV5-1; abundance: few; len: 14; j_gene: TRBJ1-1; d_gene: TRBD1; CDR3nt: TGCGCCAGCAGCTTGGGGGACAGGAACACTGAAGCTTTCTTT; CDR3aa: CASSLGDRNTEAFF
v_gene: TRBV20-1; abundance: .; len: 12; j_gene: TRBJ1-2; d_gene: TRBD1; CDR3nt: TGCAGTGCACCGGGACAGTTGGAAGGCTACACCTTC; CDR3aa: CSAPGQLEGYTF
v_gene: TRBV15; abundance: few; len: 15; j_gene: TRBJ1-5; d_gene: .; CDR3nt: TGTGCCACCAGTAGAAAAGGGGATCGAAATCAGCCCCAGCATTTT; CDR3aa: CATSRKGDRNQPQHF
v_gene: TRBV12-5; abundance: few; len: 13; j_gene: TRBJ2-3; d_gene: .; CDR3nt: TGTGCTAGTGGTCCCTCAACTACAGATACGCAGTATTTT; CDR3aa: CASGPSTTDTQYF
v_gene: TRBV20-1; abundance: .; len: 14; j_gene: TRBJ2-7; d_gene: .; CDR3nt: TGCAGTGCTACCCCCAAGGGCAGGGGGGACGAGCAGTACTTC; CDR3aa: CSATPKGRGDEQYF
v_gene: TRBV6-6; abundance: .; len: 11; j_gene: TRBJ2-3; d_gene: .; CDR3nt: TGTGCCAGCAAGTACGGTTATACGCAGTATTTT; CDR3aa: CASKYGYTQYF
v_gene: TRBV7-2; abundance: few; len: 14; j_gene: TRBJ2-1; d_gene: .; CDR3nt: TGTGCCAGCAGCTGGTCCCGTTCCTACAATGAGCAGTTCTTC; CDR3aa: CASSWSRSYNEQFF
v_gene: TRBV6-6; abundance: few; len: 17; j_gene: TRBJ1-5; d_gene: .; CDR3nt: TGTGCCAGCAACCGAGTAGGGGGGTATGGAAGCAATCAGCCCCAGCATTTT; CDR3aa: CASNRVGGYGSNQPQHF
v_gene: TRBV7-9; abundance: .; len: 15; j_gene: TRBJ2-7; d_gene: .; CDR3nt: TGTGCCAGCAGCTTAGAAGGGACGGTGAGCTACGAGCAGTACTTC; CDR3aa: CASSLEGTVSYEQYF
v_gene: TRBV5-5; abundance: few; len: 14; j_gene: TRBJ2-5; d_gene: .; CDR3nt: TGTGCCAGCAGCTTGGGAGGAGGCAGAGAGACCCAGTACTTC; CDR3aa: CASSLGGGRETQYF
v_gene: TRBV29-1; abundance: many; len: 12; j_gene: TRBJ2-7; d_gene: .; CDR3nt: TGCAGCGTTGATAGGGGGAACTACGAGCAGTACTTC; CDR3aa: CSVDRGNYEQYF
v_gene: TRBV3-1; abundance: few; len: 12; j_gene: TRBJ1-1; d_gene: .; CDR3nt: TGTGCCAGCAGCCAAGAGAACACTGAAGCTTTCTTT; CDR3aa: CASSQENTEAFF
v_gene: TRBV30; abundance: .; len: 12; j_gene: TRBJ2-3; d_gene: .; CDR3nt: TGTGCCCTGGATTTGGACACAGATACGCAGTATTTT; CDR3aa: CALDLDTDTQYF
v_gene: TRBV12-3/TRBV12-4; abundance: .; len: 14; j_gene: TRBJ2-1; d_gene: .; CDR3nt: TGTGCCAGCAGTTTAGTGGCTACAGACAATGAGCAGTTCTTC; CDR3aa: CASSLVATDNEQFF
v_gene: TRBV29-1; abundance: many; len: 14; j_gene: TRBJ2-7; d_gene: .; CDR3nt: TGCAGCGTTGAAGGTTGGGCCGCCGGGTACGAGCAGTACTTC; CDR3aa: CSVEGWAAGYEQYF
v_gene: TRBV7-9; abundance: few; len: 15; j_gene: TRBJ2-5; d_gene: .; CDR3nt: TGTGCCAGCAGCTTAGGGGGGCGCGGGGTCGAGACCCAGTACTTC; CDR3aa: CASSLGGRGVETQYF
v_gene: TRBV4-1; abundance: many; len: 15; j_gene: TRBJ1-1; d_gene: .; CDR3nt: TGCGCCAGCAGCCAATTTGGGACGGAGAACACTGAAGCTTTCTTT; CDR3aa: CASSQFGTENTEAFF
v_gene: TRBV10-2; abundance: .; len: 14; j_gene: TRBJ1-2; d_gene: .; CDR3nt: TGCGCCAGCAGTCTACAGGGCGGAAACTATGGCTACACCTTC; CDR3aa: CASSLQGGNYGYTF
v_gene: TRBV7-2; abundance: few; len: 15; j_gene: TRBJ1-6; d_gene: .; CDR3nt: TGTGCCAGCAGCTTAGAAGGGACAACTAATTCACCCCTCCACTTT; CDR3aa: CASSLEGTTNSPLHF
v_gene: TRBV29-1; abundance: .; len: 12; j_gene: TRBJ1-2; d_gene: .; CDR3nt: TGCAGCGTGTCGTCAGGGCGGGATGGCTACACCTTC; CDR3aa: CSVSSGRDGYTF
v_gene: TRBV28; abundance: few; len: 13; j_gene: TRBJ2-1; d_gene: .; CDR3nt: TGTGCCAGCAGGCCACAGGGCAGGGATGAGCAGTTCTTC; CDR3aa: CASRPQGRDEQFF
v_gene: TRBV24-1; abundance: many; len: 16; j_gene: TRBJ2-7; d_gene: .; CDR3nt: TGTGCCACCAGTGATTTGGGCGGGGCCGACCTCTCCGAGCAGTACTTC; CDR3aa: CATSDLGGADLSEQYF
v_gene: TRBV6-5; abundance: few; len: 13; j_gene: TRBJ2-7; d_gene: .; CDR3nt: TGTGCCAGCAGTCGACGACATGCCTACGAGCAGTACTTC; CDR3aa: CASSRRHAYEQYF
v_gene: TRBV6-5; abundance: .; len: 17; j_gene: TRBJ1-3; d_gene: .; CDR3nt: TGTGCCAGCAGTTACTCATACAGGCCGAGCTCTGGAAACACCATATATTTT; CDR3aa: CASSYSYRPSSGNTIYF
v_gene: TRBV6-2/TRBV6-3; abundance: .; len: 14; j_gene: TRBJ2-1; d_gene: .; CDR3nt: TGTGCCAGCAGTTATAGGACGGATTACAATGAGCAGTTCTTC; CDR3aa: CASSYRTDYNEQFF
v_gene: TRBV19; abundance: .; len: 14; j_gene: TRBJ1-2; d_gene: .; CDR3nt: TGTGCCAGTAGTGGCCCGGACAGCTTGTATGGCTACACCTTC; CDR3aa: CASSGPDSLYGYTF
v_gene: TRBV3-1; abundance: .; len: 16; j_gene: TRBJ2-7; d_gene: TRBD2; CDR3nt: TGTGCCAGCAGCCCCCGACCTAGCGGGAGGAGCAACGAGCAGTACTTC; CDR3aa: CASSPRPSGRSNEQYF
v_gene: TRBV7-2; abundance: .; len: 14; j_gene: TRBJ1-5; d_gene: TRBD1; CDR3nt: TGTGCCAGCAGCTCCACAGGGGGTTATCAGCCCCAGCATTTT; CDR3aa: CASSSTGGYQPQHF
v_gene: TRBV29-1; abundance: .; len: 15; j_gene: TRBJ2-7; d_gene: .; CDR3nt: TGCAGCGTTGAAGATCCGGAAGGTTACTCCTACGAGCAGTACTTC; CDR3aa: CSVEDPEGYSYEQYF
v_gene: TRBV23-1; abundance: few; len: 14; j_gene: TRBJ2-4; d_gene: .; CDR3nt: TGCGCCAGTATCCCGGGGGTAGCCAAAAACATTCAGTACTTC; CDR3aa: CASIPGVAKNIQYF
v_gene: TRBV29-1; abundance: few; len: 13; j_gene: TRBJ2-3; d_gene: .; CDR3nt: TGCAGCGTACGGGAATCTCAAGCAGATACGCAGTATTTT; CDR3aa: CSVRESQADTQYF
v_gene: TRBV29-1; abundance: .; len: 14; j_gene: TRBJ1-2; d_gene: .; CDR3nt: TGCAGCGTTGAAGATGAGGGGTATAACTATGGCTACACCTTC; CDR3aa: CSVEDEGYNYGYTF
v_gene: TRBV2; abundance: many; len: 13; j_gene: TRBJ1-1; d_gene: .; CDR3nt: TGTGCCAGCAGTAGGGGACGGAACACTGAAGCTTTCTTT; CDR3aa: CASSRGRNTEAFF
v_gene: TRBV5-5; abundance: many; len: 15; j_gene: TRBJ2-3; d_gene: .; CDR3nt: TGTGCCAGCAGCCCCCTTGCGGGTAGCACAGATACGCAGTATTTT; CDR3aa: CASSPLAGSTDTQYF
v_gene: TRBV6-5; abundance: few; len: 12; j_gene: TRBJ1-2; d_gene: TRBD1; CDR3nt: TGTGCCAGCAGGTCAGGGGGCCATGGCTACACCTTC; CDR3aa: CASRSGGHGYTF
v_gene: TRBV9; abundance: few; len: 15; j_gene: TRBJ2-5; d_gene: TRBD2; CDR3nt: TGTGCCAGCAGCGTAACGGGCCTAGCGGGAGAGACCCAGTACTTC; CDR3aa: CASSVTGLAGETQYF
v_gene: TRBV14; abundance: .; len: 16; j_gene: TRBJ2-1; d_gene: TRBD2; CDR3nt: TGTGCCAGCAGCCAAGAGAGAGCGGGAGGGCCGAGTGAGCAGTTCTTC; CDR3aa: CASSQERAGGPSEQFF
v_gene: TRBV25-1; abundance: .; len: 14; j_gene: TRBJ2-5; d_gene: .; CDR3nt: TGTGCCAGCAGTCCCCGAGCGGGCGTGGAGACCCAGTACTTC; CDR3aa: CASSPRAGVETQYF
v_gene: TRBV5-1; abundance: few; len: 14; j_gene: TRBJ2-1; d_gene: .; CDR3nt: TGCGCCAGCAGCTTGGGGGGAGATCTCAATGAGCAGTTCTTC; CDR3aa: CASSLGGDLNEQFF
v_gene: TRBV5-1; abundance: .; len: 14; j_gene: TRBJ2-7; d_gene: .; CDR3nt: TGCGCCAGCAGCTTTACAGGGAACTCCTACGAGCAGTACTTC; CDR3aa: CASSFTGNSYEQYF
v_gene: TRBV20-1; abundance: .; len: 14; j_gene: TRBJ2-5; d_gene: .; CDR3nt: TGCAGTGCGCCAGACCCGACGGGTCGAGAGACCCAGTACTTC; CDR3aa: CSAPDPTGRETQYF